Below, 10 T cell receptor beta chains from the same sample are listed, as sequenced in a study of identifying expanded T cells in peripheral blood. This table comes from immunoSEQ multiplex PCR, and its TCRdb copy is limited to in-frame clones, with some not included. The sample has about 52,000 clones, approximately 80% seen once; the top ten hold around 13%. Material for sequencing was blood. Every receptor here comes from a person aged 18 to 70 in good health.

The V call is TRBV6-4, the J call TRBJ1-2; tentatively, D is TRBD1 (5 bases). V was shortened by 6 bases and J by 7 bases, with 18 bases between the two germline ends. Germline V gene data show CDR1 as MRHNA and CDR2 as SNTAGT. The CDR3 loop spans 14 amino acids. This CDR3 reads CASRLSGGDGGYTF. CDR3 nucleotides: TGTGCCAGCAGACTATCGGGGGGTGATGGTGGCTACACCTTC.

The rearrangement links TRBV4-1 to TRBJ1-2; tentative D call: TRBD1 (6 bases). Trimming shortened V by 0 bases and J by 5 bases, and 13 bases separated the two germline ends. Germline V lookup: CDR1 MGHRA, CDR2 YSYEKL. The CDR3 extends over 15 amino acids. The CDR3 DNA sequence: TGCGCCAGCAGCCAAGATGGGACACCAAGATATGGCTACACCTTC. Translating gives CASSQDGTPRYGYTF.

The genes are TRBV5-6 and TRBJ1-5; 7 bases line up with TRBD1. Trimming removed 4 bases from V and 5 bases from J; junction bases left unmatched: 12. Germline CDR1 and CDR2: SGHDT and YYEEEE. There are 16 residues in the CDR3. CDR3 protein: CASSVRGLAAYQPQHF. The CDR3 bases are TGTGCCAGCAGCGTCAGGGGGTTGGCCGCATATCAGCCCCAGCATTTT.

This clone came up a few times. The CDR3 loop reads CASLRGYEQYF. The CDR3, as DNA: TGTGCCAGCCTTCGGGGATACGAGCAGTACTTC. The rearrangement links TRBV6-5 to TRBJ2-7, with D perhaps TRBD2 (5 bases). CDR3 length: 11 amino acids. CDR1 and CDR2 (germline): MNHEY, SVGAGI. The V end was cut by 8 bases, the J end by 4 bases, with 9 bases between.

In DNA form, the CDR3 reads TGTGCCAGCAGCTCCCAGGACTCTGGAAACACCATATATTTT. It translates to CASSSQDSGNTIYF. This rearrangement joins TRBV11-3 to TRBJ1-3; unclear D gene. Per the germline V gene, CDR1 is SGHNT and CDR2 is YENEEA. This CDR3 spans 14 amino acids. The ends were cut back, 4 bases at V and 0 bases at J, with 7 bases in the middle.

This chain links TRBV2 with TRBJ2-7; possible D gene TRBD1, 5 bases. Deletions cut 6 bases from V and 4 bases from J, with 16 bases between. The CDR3 is 14 amino acids. The germline V gene has CDR1 SNHLY and CDR2 FYNNEI. DNA for the CDR3: TGTGCCAGCAGGGTGAATGTGGGGCGATACGAGCAGTACTTC. Its translation: CASRVNVGRYEQYF.

The gene calls are TRBV5-1 and TRBJ2-5, with a weak D call TRBD1 (6 bases). Trimming shortened V by 4 bases and J by 5 bases, and 15 bases separated the two germline ends. This CDR3 contains 14 residues. Germline CDR1 SGHRS, CDR2 YFSETQ. CDR3 DNA: TGCGCCAGCAGCGCGGCAGGGGCGGAGGAGACCCAGTACTTC. Translation gives CASSAAGAEETQYF.

The rearrangement links TRBV18 to TRBJ1-1; possibly TRBD1 for D (5 bases). Trimming took 8 bases from V and 0 from J, leaving 13 bases between them. Germline lookup yields CDR1 KGHSH and CDR2 LQKENI. The CDR3 spans 14 residues. CDR3 protein: CASRMGGMNTEAFF. CDR3 sequence (DNA): TGTGCCAGCCGCATGGGGGGGATGAACACTGAAGCTTTCTTT.

The chain combines TRBV5-4 with TRBJ2-4, with TRBD2 as a possible D gene (5 bases). Trimming cost V 4 bases and J 1 base, with 15 bases left between them. The CDR3 extends over 16 amino acids. CDR1 is SGHNT and CDR2 is YYREEE in the germline V gene (reference sequence). The DNA for the CDR3 is TGTGCCAGCAGCCAACAGCAGGAGGCTGCCAAAAACATTCAGTACTTC. Protein product: CASSQQQEAAKNIQYF.

This chain links TRBV6-6 with TRBJ2-1; D might be TRBD1 (6 bases). The V gene's germline CDR1 is MNHNY and CDR2 SVGAGI (reference sequence). The V end was cut by 0 bases, the J end by 8 bases, with 8 bases between. This CDR3 spans 13 amino acids. CDR3 nucleotides: TGTGCCAGCAGTTACTCGAACAGGGATGAGCAGTTCTTC. Translation gives CASSYSNRDEQFF.